Each of the 10 T cell receptor beta chains below was sequenced from the same sample in a study of metastatic and nonmetastatic thyroid tumors. Until they underwent thyroid surgery, no patient had received any treatment. Using MiXCR, TCRdb reanalyzed the PCR reads. The repertoire holds tens of thousands of clones, with around 16% as singletons. The source material was tumor tissue. The receptor source for this set is a female donor with papillary thyroid cancer or a benign thyroid nodule (not recorded which). Some clones in this sample may be carry-over from other donors' samples.

This clone was seen repeatedly, ten times or more. The gene calls are TRBV20-1 and TRBJ2-7; the match to TRBD1 covers 9 bases. This CDR3 contains 18 residues. J gave up 0 bases and V 0 bases, and 12 bases lay outside the gene matches. Germline V lookup: CDR1 DFQATT, CDR2 SNEGSKA (reference sequence). The CDR3 DNA follows: TGCAGTGCTAGAGACCGGGACAGGGTTGGATGGCCCTCCTACGAGCAGTACTTC. Protein product: CSARDRDRVGWPSYEQYF.

This clone showed up many times. The V call is TRBV9, the J call TRBJ2-2; D is undetermined. The V gene's germline CDR1 is SGDLS and CDR2 YYNGEE. The length of the CDR3 is 13 residues. Trimming cost V 4 bases and J 5 bases, with 9 bases left between them. The DNA of the CDR3 is TGTGCCAGCAGCCCCAGCGATACCGGGGAGCTGTTTTTT. It is translated as CASSPSDTGELFF. The full variable domain, completed using reference TRBV9 and TRBJ2-2, is DSGVTQTPKHLITATGQRVTLRCSPRSGDLSVYWYQQSLDQGLQFLIQYYNGEERAKGNILERFSAQQFPDLHSELNLSSLELGDSALYFCASSPSDTGELFFGEGSRLTVL.

This clone was counted ten times or more. The chain is built from TRBV6-1 and TRBJ2-7; D could derive from TRBD1 or TRBD2 (5 bases each). With 6 bases removed from V and 4 bases from J, the gap between germline ends came to 16 bases. The CDR3 has 14 residues. Germline V lookup: CDR1 MNHNS, CDR2 SASEGT. The CDR3 sequence: CASRAGTTPYEQYF. The CDR3 DNA follows: TGTGCCAGCAGAGCCGGGACCACCCCATACGAGCAGTACTTC.

This clone occurred many times. The rearrangement links TRBV30 to TRBJ2-2; D is possibly TRBD2 (5 bases). The length of the CDR3 is 15 residues. Trimming cost V 3 bases and J 3 bases, with 14 bases left between them. CDR1 is GTSNPN, CDR2 SVGIG, per germline (reference sequence). This chain's CDR3 is CAWRTETRDTGELFF. The CDR3 DNA reads TGTGCCTGGAGAACCGAAACGAGGGACACCGGGGAGCTGTTTTTT.

This clone has ten or more counts. The V gene is TRBV9, the J gene TRBJ1-1; D is unresolved. The CDR3 is 16 amino acids. V lost 0 bases, J lost 4 bases, and 16 bases lay in between. CDR1 SGDLS and CDR2 YYNGEE come from the germline V gene. The CDR3 spells CASSVDITGLGTEAFF. The CDR3 nucleotides read TGTGCCAGCAGCGTAGATATTACCGGGTTGGGCACTGAAGCTTTCTTT.

This clone came up once. One end of the junction varies from germline; a read error may be responsible. The CDR3 loop reads CASSSTYYCYTF. CDR3 coding DNA: TGCGCCAGCAGCTCGACATACTATTGCTACACCTTC. This chain links TRBV5-1 with TRBJ1-2; D unresolved. Germline lookup yields CDR1 SGHRS and CDR2 YFSETQ. This CDR3 is built from 12 residues.

This clone is categorized as medium-sized. V gene TRBV6-1 combines with J gene TRBJ2-7; TRBD2 matches 8 bases. With 6 bases clipped from V and 2 bases from J, the junction kept 12 bases outside the gene matches. The germline V gene has CDR1 MNHNS and CDR2 SASEGT. The CDR3 runs 16 residues. CDR3 nucleotide sequence: TGTGCCAGCAGCACCGGGACTAGGAAAACCACCTACGAGCAGTACTTC. Protein: CASSTGTRKTTYEQYF.

As concerns this clone: This same CDR3 is encoded by further DNA sequences in the sample. The chain carries TRBV27 and TRBJ2-7; TRBD1 or TRBD2 may be the D gene (5 bases each). V was trimmed by 5 bases and J by 2 bases, leaving 10 bases between them. The CDR3 length is 13 residues. Germline V lookup: CDR1 MNHEY, CDR2 SMNVEV (reference sequence). Written as DNA, the CDR3 is TGTGCCAGCAGTCCCTCGGGGCCCTACGAGCAGTACTTC. This encodes CASSPSGPYEQYF.

This clone was counted between two and nine times. One base away lies a much larger clone, so this may be a sequencing read error. In the same sample, other DNA sequences code for this CDR3. V gene TRBV10-2 combines with J gene TRBJ2-5; 8 nucleotides match TRBD1. Per the germline V gene, CDR1 is WSHSY and CDR2 is SAAADI. The CDR3 extends over 14 amino acids. Germline trimming cut 10 bases from V and 5 bases from J; bases unmatched to any gene: 12. CDR3 sequence: CATSPNDRGETQYF. The CDR3 DNA is TGCGCCACCTCTCCCAACGACAGGGGCGAGACCCAGTACTTC.

This clone was seen a handful of times. A much larger clone differs from this one at a single base, so this may be a read error. The chain is built from TRBV2 and TRBJ2-5; weak D call: TRBD2 (5 bases). Between the trimmed V and J ends, which lost 10 bases and 7 bases, there was a span of 19 bases. In germline, CDR1 is SNHLY, CDR2 FYNNEI. The CDR3 contains 13 residues. CDR3 nucleotide sequence: TGTGCCATTACTAGAGGCGGGTGGGGGACCCAGTACTTC. It specifies CAITRGGWGTQYF.